This TCR beta chain was recorded in a study of T-cell memory formation after mild COVID-19. Findings and limits, study-wide: Clones contracting day 15 to 85 were balanced CD4/CD8; later expanders leaned CD4+. Second-wave clones with a day 37 peak had unconfirmed SARS-CoV-2 specificity. Contracting CD4+ clones were located mainly in CM and EM, and CD8+ clones in EMRA. A subset of responding clones appeared in pre-infection memory, suggesting cross-reactive memory joined.

This clonotype turned up a few times. What it binds is unknown. This CDR3 has 15 amino acids. Germline CDR1 is SGHTA and CDR2 is FQGNSA. V was clipped by 6 bases and J by 3 bases; unmatched bases: 7. MiXCR, run by TCRdb on the 5' RACE reads, gives a single entry per CDR3 protein. Seen here are 550,000 to 650,000 distinct CDR3 sequences, roughly 17% observed once, and the top ten hold roughly 8%. V gene TRBV7-2 combines with J gene TRBJ2-1; TRBD2 agrees at 8 bases. The clonotype originates from an adult woman who had mild COVID-19 (a few samples of this study predate the infection). Cell type and time point are not known. Sequenced material: PBMCs or a T cell subset sorted from them (not recorded which). CDR3 residues: CASRREERGYNEQFF. CDR3 nucleotides: TGTGCCAGCAGGCGGGAGGAGCGGGGCTACAATGAGCAGTTCTTC. Together with reference TRBV7-2 and TRBJ2-1, the CDR3 gives the full variable domain: GAGVSQSPSNKVTEKGKDVELRCDPISGHTALYWYRQSLGQGLEFLIYFQGNSAPDKSGLPSDRFSAERTGGSVSTLTIQRTQQEDSAVYLCASRREERGYNEQFFGPGTRLTVL.